This TCR beta chain comes out of a study of blood T cell repertoires in COVID-19. Whole-study context: Samples came from the United States, Italy and Spain, spanning acute and convalescent COVID-19. The cDNA or gDNA used as material had been derived from T cells, B-cell-depleted T cells, or PBMCs.

Per the original data handling: Cell counts per sample came from amplifying reference gene primers. TCRdb's copy holds only in-frame clones and misses some; the assay was immunoSEQ multiplex PCR. D and trimming were read from the DNA, whereas the V and J calls and clone size are those reported in that table. The sample records around 280,000 clones, approximately 80% being singletons. Germline assignment: CDR1 LGHDT and CDR2 YNNKEL (reference sequence). CDR3 size: 18 residues. After removal of 4 bases from V and 0 bases from J, the junction contained 7 bases not matched to a gene. Sample: peripheral blood. The gene calls are TRBV3-1 (or the pseudogene TRBV3-2) and TRBJ1-4; 11 nucleotides match TRBD1. The source is a woman in her 50s with active or convalescent COVID-19. CDR3: CASSLGTGGPATNEKLFF. The CDR3, as DNA: TGTGCCAGCAGCCTAGGGACAGGGGGACCTGCAACTAATGAAAAACTGTTTTTT.